The 32 T cell receptor beta chains in this list originate from one sample, sequenced in a study of blood T cell repertoires in COVID-19. Generated by immunoSEQ multiplex PCR, the TCRdb table keeps only in-frame clones and is missing some. This table holds approximately 130,000 clones, roughly four fifths found once. Sequencing used peripheral blood. All receptors derive from a human donor in a cohort sampled during active COVID-19.

This rearrangement joins TRBV11-2 to TRBJ2-7, with 8 bases matching TRBD1. Germline loops: CDR1 SGHAT, CDR2 FQNNGV. Germline trimming cut 6 bases from V and 3 bases from J; bases unmatched to any gene: 7. CDR3 length: 14 amino acids. The CDR3 spells CASRTGTGNYEQYF. The CDR3 coding sequence is TGTGCCAGCAGGACCGGGACAGGAAACTACGAGCAGTACTTC.

Written as DNA, the CDR3 is TGCAGCGTTGGGGGGCTAGCTACAGGCACAGATACGCAGTATTTT. Protein: CSVGGLATGTDTQYF. The chain combines TRBV29-1 with TRBJ2-3; perhaps TRBD1 as D (6 bases). The germline V gene encodes CDR1 SQVTM and CDR2 ANQGSEA. V dropped 4 bases and J dropped 1 base, with 15 bases sitting between them. The CDR3 length is 15 residues.

The chain combines TRBV18 with TRBJ1-3, with D unresolved. Looked up from germline, CDR1 is KGHSH and CDR2 is LQKENI. V gave up 2 bases and J gave up 4 bases, with 15 bases separating them. CDR3 length: 16 amino acids. In nucleotides, the CDR3 is TGTGCCAGCTCACCAAGCCCTAGACTTGACGGAAACACCATATATTTT. This gives the protein CASSPSPRLDGNTIYF.

In its sample, this clone was seen a few times. The genes are TRBV4-1 and TRBJ1-5; the match to TRBD1 covers 7 bases. The V gene's germline CDR1 is MGHRA and CDR2 YSYEKL. J gave up 3 bases and V 2 bases, and 7 bases lay outside the gene matches. This CDR3 has 16 residues. The CDR3 DNA sequence: TGCGCCAGCAGCCAAAACACAGGGGTCCCCAATCAGCCCCAGCATTTT. This encodes CASSQNTGVPNQPQHF.

The J gene is TRBJ2-7, the V gene TRBV6-2 or TRBV6-3; 9 bases are a match to TRBD1. CDR1 and CDR2 from the germline V gene are MNHEY and SVGEGT. The length of the CDR3 is 14 residues. J lost 2 bases, V lost 5 bases, and 4 bases had no gene match. The DNA for the CDR3 is TGTGCCAGCAGTGACGGACAGGGGCCCTACGAGCAGTACTTC. It yields the protein CASSDGQGPYEQYF.

The genes are TRBV29-1 and TRBJ2-1; the D gene is possibly TRBD1 (6 bases). The CDR3 contains 11 residues. The V and J ends lost 1 base and 12 bases respectively, with 10 bases between them. Germline V gene lookup returns CDR1 SQVTM and CDR2 ANQGSEA. For the CDR3, the DNA is TGCAGCGTTGAAGCGATGACAGGGCAGTTCTTC. This sequence encodes CSVEAMTGQFF.

The chain uses TRBV5-8 and TRBJ2-1; no firm D call. Germline CDR1 reads SGHTS; CDR2 reads YDEGEE. V lost 6 bases, J lost 5 bases, and 12 bases lay in between. The length of the CDR3 is 13 residues. The CDR3 spells CASNPDWDNEQFF. Written as DNA, the CDR3 is TGTGCCAGCAACCCAGACTGGGACAATGAGCAGTTCTTC.

Only one count was recorded for this clone. The chain uses TRBV6-5 and TRBJ2-5; tentative D call: TRBD2 (6 bases). Germline loops: CDR1 MNHEY, CDR2 SVGAGI. V was cut by 10 bases and J by 5 bases, with 23 bases left in between. The CDR3 consists of 15 residues. CDR3 amino acids: CATARMGGDGETQYF. The CDR3 region has the DNA TGTGCCACCGCTAGAATGGGCGGGGACGGGGAGACCCAGTACTTC.

This clone was counted a few times. The chain has TRBV5-5 and TRBJ1-2, with D tentatively TRBD1 (6 bases). The V gene lost 4 bases and the J gene lost 7 bases, with 23 bases spanning the gap. Germline CDR1 reads SGHKS; CDR2 reads YYEKEE (reference sequence). This CDR3 has 16 amino acids. The CDR3, as DNA: TGTGCCAGCAGCCCCGAAGGTGGGGGCGGATTAGCTGGCTACACCTTC. Its translation: CASSPEGGGGLAGYTF.

The chain links TRBV4-1 to TRBJ2-2; tentatively, D is TRBD2 (5 bases). The CDR3 extends over 16 amino acids. Between the trimmed V and J ends, which lost 3 bases and 4 bases, there was a span of 15 bases. CDR1 and CDR2 (germline): MGHRA, YSYEKL. CDR3 in amino acids: CASSQNGEGFTGELFF. CDR3 in DNA: TGCGCCAGCAGCCAGAATGGCGAGGGATTCACCGGGGAGCTGTTTTTT.

The rearrangement links TRBV19 to TRBJ1-5; 10 bases align to TRBD1. CDR1 is LNHDA and CDR2 is SQIVND in the germline V gene (reference sequence). The CDR3 runs 16 residues. V dropped 5 bases and J dropped 5; count of bases not matched to a gene: 9. The CDR3: CASSPKTGGTDQPQHF. DNA of the CDR3: TGTGCCAGTAGTCCCAAGACAGGGGGCACGGATCAGCCCCAGCATTTT.

The CDR3 DNA reads TGCAGTGCTAGTTCTGTCCGACTCACTGAAGCTTTCTTT. Amino acids: CSASSVRLTEAFF. This rearrangement joins TRBV20-1 to TRBJ1-1; D remains ambiguous. With 3 bases removed from V and 4 bases from J, the gap between germline ends came to 12 bases. The CDR3 spans 13 residues. Germline V gene lookup returns CDR1 DFQATT and CDR2 SNEGSKA (reference sequence).

This chain connects TRBV7-9 to TRBJ1-4; 10 bases are shared with TRBD1. CDR3 length: 15 amino acids. Trimming took 0 bases from V and 8 from J; bases not matched to a gene: 3. Germline assignment: CDR1 SEHNR and CDR2 FQNEAQ (reference sequence). In DNA form, the CDR3 reads TGTGCCAGCAGCTTAGCGCAGACAGGGGGCGAAAAACTGTTTTTT. Amino acids: CASSLAQTGGEKLFF.

The chain combines TRBV5-8 with TRBJ2-1; TRBD2 aligns across 16 bases. The CDR3 is 17 amino acids. Germline CDR1 is SGHTS and CDR2 is YDEGEE. V shed 3 bases and J 7 bases; nucleotides not matched to a gene: 7. As DNA, the CDR3 is TGTGCCAGCAGCTCGATGGGGACTAGCGGGGGGGCGAATGAGCAGTTCTTC. Translation gives CASSSMGTSGGANEQFF.

DNA of the CDR3: TGTGCCAGCAGCGTAGGCTACTCTGTAACAGATACGCAGTATTTT. Translated, it gives CASSVGYSVTDTQYF. This chain joins TRBV9 and TRBJ2-3; D uncertain. Trimming cost V 0 bases and J 3 bases, with 11 bases left between them. The germline V gene has CDR1 SGDLS and CDR2 YYNGEE. This CDR3 comprises 15 residues. The full variable domain, rest sourced from reference TRBV9 and TRBJ2-3, is DSGVTQTPKHLITATGQRVTLRCSPRSGDLSVYWYQQSLDQGLQFLIQYYNGEERAKGNILERFSAQQFPDLHSELNLSSLELGDSALYFCASSVGYSVTDTQYFGPGTRLTVL.

The chain uses TRBV7-2 and TRBJ2-7; the match to TRBD2 covers 12 bases. After removal of 6 bases from V and 7 bases from J, the junction contained 13 bases not matched to a gene. CDR1 SGHTA and CDR2 FQGNSA come from the germline V gene. The CDR3 is 16 amino acids. The CDR3 region is CASSFLLAGGPSEQYF. The DNA for the CDR3 is TGTGCCAGCAGTTTCCTCCTAGCGGGGGGGCCCAGTGAGCAGTACTTC.

This clone occurred a few times. The chain recombines TRBV5-1 with TRBJ2-2; a weak D match, TRBD2 (6 bases). The CDR3 is made up of 16 amino acids. CDR1 is SGHRS, CDR2 YFSETQ, per germline. Trimming removed 6 bases from V and 1 base from J, with 16 bases in between. The CDR3 sequence is CASTPRAGMNTGELFF. As DNA, the CDR3 is TGCGCCAGCACCCCCAGGGCGGGAATGAACACCGGGGAGCTGTTTTTT.

This chain connects TRBV7-2 to TRBJ2-1; D not resolved. With 3 bases removed from V and 0 bases from J, the gap between germline ends came to 9 bases. This CDR3 comprises 15 residues. Germline V gene data show CDR1 as SGHTA and CDR2 as FQGNSA. The CDR3 nucleotides are TGTGCCAGCAGCTTCTTTAAGAGCTCCTACAATGAGCAGTTCTTC. It encodes CASSFFKSSYNEQFF.

This rearrangement joins TRBV5-1 to TRBJ2-5; tentatively, D is TRBD1 (7 bases). CDR3 length equals 13 residues. CDR1 SGHRS and CDR2 YFSETQ come from the germline V gene. The V end lost 4 bases, the J end lost 3 bases, and 10 bases lay between the germline ends. CDR3 coding DNA: TGCGCCAGCAGCCGCGGGACAGAAGAGACCCAGTACTTC. This gives the protein CASSRGTEETQYF.

This clone was seen only a few times. The V gene is TRBV13, the J gene TRBJ2-2; D ambiguous. CDR1 is PRHDT and CDR2 is FYEKMQ in the germline V gene (reference sequence). The CDR3 consists of 15 residues. Trimming cost V 3 bases and J 6 bases, with 14 bases left between them. The CDR3 bases are TGTGCCAGCAGCTTCCAGAGGCTCAAGCCCGGGGAGCTGTTTTTT. Amino acids: CASSFQRLKPGELFF.

The chain combines TRBV6-5 with TRBJ2-7; 12 bases line up with TRBD2. This CDR3 has 15 residues. Germline V gene data show CDR1 as MNHEY and CDR2 as SVGAGI. V dropped 7 bases and J dropped 0; count of bases not matched to a gene: 4. The CDR3 nucleotides are TGTGCCAGCATGTCTAGCGGGGGGGCCTCCTACGAGCAGTACTTC. Translation gives CASMSSGGASYEQYF.

The chain recombines TRBV15 with TRBJ2-3; TRBD2 might be the D (6 bases). CDR1 LNHNV and CDR2 YYDKDF come from the germline V gene (reference sequence). Trimming left V 4 bases short and J 2 bases short, with 13 bases between. The CDR3 spans 15 residues. The DNA of the CDR3 is TGTGCCACCAGCACGGGGGTCTATTCCACAGATACGCAGTATTTT. It is translated as CATSTGVYSTDTQYF.

CDR3 DNA: TGTGCGGTGGGCCATGGCGATGGCTACACCTTC. Residues: CAVGHGDGYTF. The chain uses TRBV19 and TRBJ1-2, with D uncertain. Germline CDR1 reads LNHDA; CDR2 reads SQIVND (reference sequence). The CDR3 is made up of 11 amino acids. Complete variable domain (other parts from reference TRBV19 and TRBJ1-2): DGGITQSPKYLFRKEGQNVTLSCEQNLNHDAMYWYRQDPGQGLRLIYYSQIVNDFQKGDIAEGYSVSREKKESFPLTVTSAQKNPTAFYLCAVGHGDGYTFGSGTRLTVV.

With respect to this clone: One end of the junction does not line up with germline, which may come from a read error. V gene TRBV4-2 combines with J gene TRBJ1-3; D perhaps matches TRBD1 (6 bases). There are 14 residues in the CDR3. Germline values: CDR1 LGHNA, CDR2 YNFKEQ. CDR3 sequence reads: CTSTEQGYGNTIYF. For the CDR3, the DNA is TGTACCAGCACCGAACAGGGCTACGGAAACACCATATATTTT.

V usage is TRBV6-5 and J usage is TRBJ1-2; D possibly corresponds to TRBD1 (6 bases). The CDR3 runs to 14 residues. Germline V gives CDR1 MNHEY, CDR2 SVGAGI. The V end was cut by 0 bases, the J end by 6 bases, with 11 bases between. CDR3 region: CASSYSGGRDGYTF. DNA for the CDR3: TGTGCCAGCAGTTACTCGGGGGGGCGGGATGGCTACACCTTC.

The CDR3, as DNA: TGCGCCAGCAACCCGGGAAGTCACGGGGTCACCGGGGAGCTGTTTTTT. Its translation is CASNPGSHGVTGELFF. The V call is TRBV5-1, the J call TRBJ2-2; the D gene is possibly TRBD2 (5 bases). Germline assignment: CDR1 SGHRS and CDR2 YFSETQ. CDR3 size: 16 residues. Deletions cut 6 bases from V and 4 bases from J, with 19 bases between.

This CDR3 reads CAARVDGNQPQHF. In DNA, the CDR3 is TGTGCCGCCAGGGTAGACGGCAATCAGCCCCAGCATTTT. V is TRBV10-3 and J is TRBJ1-5; D might be TRBD1 (5 bases). The V end lost 11 bases, the J end lost 2 bases, and 13 bases lay between the germline ends. The length of the CDR3 is 13 residues. CDR1 is ENHRY, CDR2 SYGVKD, per germline.

This chain links TRBV2 with TRBJ2-1, with TRBD2 matching 14 bases. V shed 3 bases and J 7 bases; nucleotides not matched to a gene: 11. The length of the CDR3 is 18 residues. CDR1 is SNHLY and CDR2 is FYNNEI in the germline V gene. CDR3 in amino acids: CASSEPGLAGAIGNEQFF. The CDR3 region has the DNA TGTGCCAGCAGTGAGCCGGGACTAGCGGGGGCTATCGGTAATGAGCAGTTCTTC.

J is TRBJ1-2 and V is TRBV6-5, with D tentatively TRBD1 (5 bases). This CDR3 spans 15 amino acids. Trimming stripped 5 bases from V and 0 bases from J, with 13 bases between. The germline CDR1 and CDR2 sequences are MNHEY and SVGAGI. In nucleotides, the CDR3 is TGTGCCAGCAGTACCTGGGGCACCGCTAACTATGGCTACACCTTC. This translates into CASSTWGTANYGYTF.

There are a few counts of this clone. V is TRBV3-1 (or the pseudogene TRBV3-2) and J is TRBJ2-7, with 9 bases fitting TRBD2. CDR3 length equals 14 residues. Germline V gene data show CDR1 as LGHDT and CDR2 as YNNKEL (reference sequence). V lost 4 bases to trimming and J lost 5 bases; unmatched junction nucleotides: 6. The CDR3 reads CASSRSGGINEQYF. In nucleotides, the CDR3 is TGTGCCAGCAGCCGAAGCGGGGGGATAAACGAGCAGTACTTC.

The CDR3: CASSLRAASGYTEAFF. In DNA form, the CDR3 reads TGTGCCAGCAGCTTGAGAGCAGCTTCAGGGTACACTGAAGCTTTCTTT. This chain links TRBV7-6 with TRBJ1-1; D possibly corresponds to TRBD1 (5 bases). Trimming removed 3 bases from V and 3 bases from J, with 17 bases in between. This CDR3 is built from 16 residues. Germline V gives CDR1 SGHVS, CDR2 FNYEAQ. The full variable domain, completed using reference TRBV7-6 and TRBJ1-1, is GAGVSQSPRYKVTKRGQDVALRCDPISGHVSLYWYRQALGQGPEFLTYFNYEAQQDKSGLPNDRFSAERPEGSISTLTIQRTEQRDSAMYRCASSLRAASGYTEAFFGQGTRLTVV.

DNA of the CDR3: TGTGCCAGCAGCTTAGCAAGGACTAGCGGGGTCTATGAGCAGTTCTTC. As protein: CASSLARTSGVYEQFF. J is TRBJ2-1 and V is TRBV11-2; TRBD2 agrees at 12 bases. CDR3 size: 16 residues. Germline V gives CDR1 SGHAT, CDR2 FQNNGV. Trimming removed 1 base from V and 8 bases from J; junction bases left unmatched: 6.